Below are 28 T cell receptor beta chains sequenced from a single sample in a study of identical twins. Via MiXCR, TCRdb re-called the 5' RACE reads, giving one row per CDR3 protein. The data show around 250,000 distinct CDR3 sequences, approximately 8.3% seen once. These records were also assigned to another study, of yellow fever vaccine responses in identical twins.

Sequenced material: CD8+ T cells sorted from blood. All receptors derive from a young woman in good health.

This clonotype has only a few counts. This chain joins TRBV7-9 and TRBJ2-7; 14 nucleotides match TRBD2. CDR3 length equals 16 residues. Trimming at V came to 5 bases and at J to 2 bases, leaving 5 bases not matched to a gene. Germline-derived CDR1 and CDR2 are SEHNR and FQNEAQ (reference sequence). CDR3 in DNA: TGTGCCAGCAGCCCGTCGGGACTAGCGGGAGCCTACGAGCAGTACTTC. It yields the protein CASSPSGLAGAYEQYF.

This clonotype was counted ten times or more. The chain is built from TRBV4-2 and TRBJ1-1, with a possible D match to TRBD1 (5 bases). Trimming cost V 0 bases and J 0 bases, with 8 bases left between them. The CDR3 is made up of 15 amino acids. Germline lookup yields CDR1 LGHNA and CDR2 YNFKEQ. CDR3 protein: CASSQDGGMNTEAFF. In nucleotides, the CDR3 is TGTGCCAGCAGCCAAGATGGGGGGATGAACACTGAAGCTTTCTTT.

This clonotype was counted between two and nine times. V gene TRBV7-2 combines with J gene TRBJ2-7, with 12 bases fitting TRBD2. Germline V gene data show CDR1 as SGHTA and CDR2 as FQGNSA. The CDR3 runs 16 residues. V lost 5 bases, J lost 5 bases, and 10 bases stayed unmatched. The CDR3 is CASSIRLAGARDEQYF. In DNA, the CDR3 is TGTGCCAGCAGCATAAGACTAGCGGGGGCGAGGGACGAGCAGTACTTC.

This clonotype is medium-sized by share. The chain recombines TRBV7-6 with TRBJ1-2; TRBD1 is a possible D gene (6 bases). Germline CDR1 SGHVS, CDR2 FNYEAQ. Trimming pared 4 bases from V and 3 bases from J, leaving 9 bases between. This CDR3 has 13 amino acids. The CDR3 loop is CASSYGQYYGYTF. CDR3 bases: TGTGCCAGCAGCTATGGACAGTACTATGGCTACACCTTC.

V usage is TRBV29-1 and J usage is TRBJ2-5, with TRBD1 identical over 7 bases. The V gene end was trimmed by 7 bases and the J gene end by 5 bases; junction bases not matched to a gene: 7. Germline lookup yields CDR1 SQVTM and CDR2 ANQGSEA. This CDR3 has 12 residues. CDR3 nucleotide sequence: TGCAGCGGGGAGACAGGGTTGGAGACCCAGTACTTC. This sequence encodes CSGETGLETQYF. The full variable domain, its missing parts supplied by reference TRBV29-1 and TRBJ2-5, is SAVISQKPSRDICQRGTSLTIQCQVDSQVTMMFWYRQQPGQSLTLIATANQGSEATYESGFVIDKFPISRPNLTFSTLTVSNMSPEDSSIYLCSGETGLETQYFGPGTRLLVL.

This clonotype was seen at least ten times. The chain recombines TRBV11-2 with TRBJ1-3; possible D gene TRBD1, 5 bases. V was shortened by 3 bases and J by 3 bases, with 9 bases between the two germline ends. The CDR3 runs 14 residues. CDR1 SGHAT and CDR2 FQNNGV come from the germline V gene. As DNA, the CDR3 is TGTGCCAGCAGCTTGGGGCTGCTTGGAAACACCATATATTTT. Its translation: CASSLGLLGNTIYF.

This clonotype was found many times. The chain has TRBV7-2 and TRBJ2-3, with 7 bases lining up with TRBD2. Germline assignment: CDR1 SGHTA and CDR2 FQGNSA. The CDR3 has 14 amino acids. Trimming at V came to 2 bases and at J to 5 bases, leaving 4 bases not matched to a gene. The CDR3 spells CASSLLADLDTQYF. The DNA for the CDR3 is TGTGCCAGCAGCTTACTAGCGGACCTAGATACGCAGTATTTT. Full variable domain (missing parts from reference TRBV7-2 and TRBJ2-3): GAGVSQSPSNKVTEKGKDVELRCDPISGHTALYWYRQSLGQGLEFLIYFQGNSAPDKSGLPSDRFSAERTGGSVSTLTIQRTQQEDSAVYLCASSLLADLDTQYFGPGTRLTVL.

The J gene is TRBJ2-5, the V gene TRBV6-5; 8 nucleotides align to TRBD2. The germline V gene encodes CDR1 MNHEY and CDR2 SVGAGI. Germline trimming cut 6 bases from V and 2 bases from J; bases unmatched to any gene: 14. The CDR3 length is 17 residues. The CDR3 sequence is CASSYLERGGIQETQYF. The CDR3 DNA is TGTGCCAGCAGCTACCTAGAACGGGGGGGGATTCAAGAGACCCAGTACTTC.

This clonotype showed up just a few times. The rearrangement links TRBV7-9 to TRBJ2-5, with 7 positions matching TRBD2. The CDR3 has 15 amino acids. Trimming at V came to 1 base and at J to 4 bases, leaving 6 bases not matched to a gene. Germline V gene sequence: CDR1 SEHNR, CDR2 FQNEAQ (reference sequence). CDR3 DNA: TGTGCCAGCAGCTTAGGGGCGGGGGAGTCAGAGACCCAGTACTTC. Protein product: CASSLGAGESETQYF. Using reference TRBV7-9 and TRBJ2-5 for the parts outside the CDR3, the full variable domain is DTGVSQNPRHKITKRGQNVTFRCDPISEHNRLYWYRQTLGQGPEFLTYFQNEAQLEKSRLLSDRFSAERPKGSFSTLEIQRTEQGDSAMYLCASSLGAGESETQYFGPGTRLLVL.

This clonotype was seen only a few times. This chain connects TRBV5-1 to TRBJ2-2, with 8 nucleotides matching TRBD2. This CDR3 region has 16 residues. Looked up from germline, CDR1 is SGHRS and CDR2 is YFSETQ. V shed 5 bases and J 0 bases; nucleotides not matched to a gene: 6. CDR3 protein: CASSTSGPANTGELFF. DNA of the CDR3: TGCGCCAGCAGTACTAGCGGCCCCGCGAACACCGGGGAGCTGTTTTTT.

There are a few counts of this clonotype. This sequence joins TRBV10-3 and TRBJ2-1, with a tentative D call TRBD1 (6 bases). Trimming stripped 7 bases from V and 5 bases from J, with 18 bases between. The CDR3 has 15 residues. Germline CDR1 ENHRY, CDR2 SYGVKD. The CDR3 bases are TGTGCCATCAACCGGCCCAGTGACAGGAACAATGAGCAGTTCTTC. Its translation: CAINRPSDRNNEQFF.

V is TRBV4-1 and J is TRBJ1-6; D is unresolved. Trimming removed 4 bases at V and 4 bases at J, with 11 bases between. CDR1 MGHRA and CDR2 YSYEKL come from the germline V gene. The CDR3 sequence is 15 residues long. CDR3 coding DNA: TGCGCCAGCAGCCCCTTTGGTGGTTATAATTCACCCCTCCACTTT. This sequence encodes CASSPFGGYNSPLHF.

This clonotype appeared a few times. This chain uses TRBV20-1 with TRBJ2-7, with D hard to call. Per the germline V gene, CDR1 is DFQATT and CDR2 is SNEGSKA (reference sequence). The CDR3 is 14 residues long. Trimming left V 0 bases short and J 3 bases short, with 12 bases between. CDR3 DNA: TGCAGTGCTAGAGACCCCCACCGCGGCTACGAGCAGTACTTC. It yields the protein CSARDPHRGYEQYF.

This clonotype was recorded at least ten times. The CDR3 bases are TGCAGCGTTGCCTTAGGGACAGCACTAGCCAAAAACATTCAGTACTTC. It encodes CSVALGTALAKNIQYF. The V call is TRBV29-1, the J call TRBJ2-4, with 7 bases lining up with TRBD1. The CDR3 is 16 residues long. The V gene's germline CDR1 is SQVTM and CDR2 ANQGSEA. J lost 0 bases, V lost 4 bases, and 9 bases had no gene match.

This clonotype was detected only a few times. This chain uses TRBV20-1 with TRBJ2-1; D is possibly TRBD2 (6 bases). Germline values: CDR1 DFQATT, CDR2 SNEGSKA (reference sequence). The V and J ends lost 1 base and 7 bases respectively, with 14 bases between them. The CDR3 loop spans 14 amino acids. CDR3: CSARVSSGGNEQFF. CDR3 bases: TGCAGTGCTAGAGTATCGTCAGGAGGGAATGAGCAGTTCTTC.

This sequence joins TRBV20-1 and TRBJ2-7, with 8 bases identical to TRBD1. This CDR3 spans 14 amino acids. Germline lookup yields CDR1 DFQATT and CDR2 SNEGSKA (reference sequence). The junction had 7 bases not matched to a gene; V was cut back by 6 bases and J by 0 bases. CDR3 bases: TGCAGTGCCCTGGGACAGGAGTACTCCTACGAGCAGTACTTC. Its protein product is CSALGQEYSYEQYF.

This clonotype was detected only a few times. This chain uses TRBV7-3 with TRBJ2-2, with 8 bases lining up with TRBD1. V lost 2 bases to trimming and J lost 4 bases; unmatched junction nucleotides: 0. CDR3 length equals 14 residues. Germline CDR1 is SGHTA and CDR2 is FQGTGA. This CDR3 is CASSLGTGTGELFF. CDR3 nucleotides: TGTGCCAGCAGCTTAGGGACAGGCACCGGGGAGCTGTTTTTT.

This clonotype occurred a few times. In DNA, the CDR3 is TGTGCCAGCAGTACCTCCACCACTAACAATGAGCAGTTCTTC. Amino acids: CASSTSTTNNEQFF. The chain has TRBV6-2 or TRBV6-3 and TRBJ2-1; D call uncertain. Germline V lookup: CDR1 MNHEY, CDR2 SVGEGT. V lost 5 bases, J lost 5 bases, and 13 bases lay in between. There are 14 residues in the CDR3.

This chain uses TRBV20-1 with TRBJ2-7; D might be TRBD2 (5 bases). CDR3 length: 16 amino acids. The germline CDR1 and CDR2 sequences are DFQATT and SNEGSKA (reference sequence). Trimming left V 0 bases short and J 0 bases short, with 15 bases between. In DNA, the CDR3 is TGCAGTGCTAGAGATTACTCGGGGAGTAGCTCCTACGAGCAGTACTTC. This codes for CSARDYSGSSSYEQYF.

The rearrangement uses TRBV15 and TRBJ2-2; D uncertain. Trimming took 7 bases from V and 0 from J, leaving 9 bases between them. The CDR3 consists of 14 residues. CDR1 is LNHNV, CDR2 YYDKDF, per germline (reference sequence). CDR3 region: CATTPLPNTGELFF. DNA of the CDR3: TGTGCCACCACCCCTCTTCCGAACACCGGGGAGCTGTTTTTT.

This clonotype showed up just a few times. The chain is built from TRBV20-1 and TRBJ2-7, with 11 bases aligning to TRBD2. CDR1 is DFQATT and CDR2 is SNEGSKA in the germline V gene (reference sequence). After removal of 0 bases from V and 1 base from J, the junction contained 8 bases not matched to a gene. CDR3 length: 17 residues. The CDR3 protein is CSARDRTSGSYSYEQYF. For the CDR3, the DNA is TGCAGTGCTAGAGATCGCACTAGCGGGAGCTATTCCTACGAGCAGTACTTC.

The chain recombines TRBV4-3 with TRBJ2-5, with 8 positions matching TRBD2. Losses at the gene ends were 1 base for V and 5 bases for J; bases not matched to a gene: 6. The CDR3 is 15 residues long. Looked up from germline, CDR1 is LGHNA and CDR2 is YSLEER. This CDR3 reads CASSQGAGEGETQYF. CDR3 nucleotide sequence: TGCGCCAGCAGCCAAGGAGCGGGAGAGGGTGAGACCCAGTACTTC.

This clonotype appeared a few times. The chain carries TRBV7-9 and TRBJ2-5; 7 bases match TRBD1. Unmatched junction bases numbered 5, after V lost 4 bases and J lost 3 bases. From germline, CDR1 is SEHNR and CDR2 FQNEAQ (reference sequence). The length of the CDR3 is 14 residues. The CDR3 nucleotides are TGTGCCAGCAGCTACTCCGGGACAGAAGAGACCCAGTACTTC. It encodes CASSYSGTEETQYF.

This clonotype has at least ten counts. This chain links TRBV4-2 with TRBJ2-2, with 9 bases that match TRBD1. This CDR3 spans 16 amino acids. CDR1 and CDR2 from the germline V gene are LGHNA and YNFKEQ. Germline trimming cut 8 bases from V and 5 bases from J; bases unmatched to any gene: 12. For the CDR3, the DNA is TGTGCCAGCTACCCGAGGGGGACAGGGTTGACCGGGGAGCTGTTTTTT. It translates to CASYPRGTGLTGELFF.

This clonotype was observed a handful of times. The genes are TRBV6-2 or TRBV6-3 and TRBJ2-7; D is possibly TRBD2 (6 bases). Germline values: CDR1 MNHEY, CDR2 SVGEGT. Trimming left V 2 bases short and J 4 bases short, with 9 bases between. The CDR3 runs 13 residues. CDR3 sequence (DNA): TGTGCCAGCAGTTACGGAGGGTGGTACGAGCAGTACTTC. Its translation is CASSYGGWYEQYF.

At least ten counts were recorded for this clonotype. The J gene is TRBJ2-7, the V gene TRBV29-1, with TRBD1 matching 10 bases. CDR1 is SQVTM and CDR2 is ANQGSEA in the germline V gene. The CDR3 is made up of 14 amino acids. The V and J ends lost 8 bases and 1 base, in that order; junction bases with no gene match: 8. The CDR3 bases are TGCAGCACCACCGGGACAGGGGAATCCTACGAGCAGTACTTC. It codes for CSTTGTGESYEQYF.

This clonotype was counted at least ten times. This chain connects TRBV29-1 to TRBJ2-1; 12 nucleotides agree with TRBD1. CDR3 length equals 14 residues. With 6 bases clipped from V and 5 bases from J, the junction kept 5 bases outside the gene matches. Germline CDR1 is SQVTM and CDR2 is ANQGSEA. The CDR3 DNA is TGCAGCGTGCTGGGACAGGGGGCCAACAATGAGCAGTTCTTC. It translates to CSVLGQGANNEQFF.

This clonotype was counted between two and nine times. The chain combines TRBV9 with TRBJ1-2; 10 bases agree with TRBD1. Losses at the gene ends were 0 bases for V and 4 bases for J; bases not matched to a gene: 6. Germline-derived CDR1 and CDR2 are SGDLS and YYNGEE. CDR3 length: 16 amino acids. CDR3 nucleotide sequence: TGTGCCAGCAGCGTAGAGGAGACAGGGGGCGGCTATGGCTACACCTTC. Translation gives CASSVEETGGGYGYTF. Full variable domain (missing parts from reference TRBV9 and TRBJ1-2): DSGVTQTPKHLITATGQRVTLRCSPRSGDLSVYWYQQSLDQGLQFLIQYYNGEERAKGNILERFSAQQFPDLHSELNLSSLELGDSALYFCASSVEETGGGYGYTFGSGTRLTVV.